Listed below are T cell receptor beta chains from one sample, sequenced in a study of blood T cells in healthy people across ages. Via MiXCR, TCRdb re-called the 5' RACE reads, giving one row per CDR3 protein. There are approximately 670,000 distinct CDR3 sequences in the sample; 40% to 45% occur only once, and 25% to 30% lies in the top ten. Input material: blood. The receptor set was obtained from a man older than 75 in good health. Each CDR3 is given with its conserved first and last residue. The D gene is left open where the match is weak. Not all rows give a size; the values are once, few, many and, for expanded clones, a class.

d_gene | j_gene | abundance | v_gene | CDR3nt | CDR3aa
NA | TRBJ2-7 | once | TRBV7-9 | TGTGCCAGCAGCGGGGATTGGGCGGACTCGATAGACGAGCAGTACTTC | CASSGDWADSIDEQYF
NA | TRBJ1-2 | many | TRBV10-3 | TGTGCCATCAGTGAGTCTGACGACTATGGCTACACCTTC | CAISESDDYGYTF
TRBD1 | TRBJ2-6 | NA | TRBV27 | TGTGCCACCAGAGTGTTCGGGACAGGGTCAGCTGGGGCCAACGTCCTGACTTTC | CATRVFGTGSAGANVLTF
TRBD2 | TRBJ2-3 | NA | TRBV4-3 | TGCGCCAGCAGCCAAGATCTTGGGACTAGCGGGGGGGTGGTCACAGATACGCAGTATTTT | CASSQDLGTSGGVVTDTQYF
NA | TRBJ1-6 | NA | TRBV7-6 | TGTGCCAGCAGCCCGACTGTCAGGGGCAAGTCACCCCTCCACTTT | CASSPTVRGKSPLHF
NA | TRBJ1-2 | NA | TRBV10-1 | TGCGCCAGCAGTGAGTCGATGGGTGCTGGCTACACCTTC | CASSESMGAGYTF
TRBD2 | TRBJ2-3 | once | TRBV3-1 | TGTGCCAGCGCAAGGGGACTAGCGGGGGGCCGAGGAGATACGCAGTATTTT | CASARGLAGGRGDTQYF
NA | TRBJ2-7 | many | TRBV5-1 | TGCGCCAGCAGCGTGAGAGGTCGGGGCGAGCAGTACTTC | CASSVRGRGEQYF
NA | TRBJ1-5 | NA | TRBV12-3/TRBV12-4 | TGTGCCAGCAACAATCGACAGGCCAATCAGCCCCAGCATTTT | CASNNRQANQPQHF
TRBD1 | TRBJ2-5 | NA | TRBV20-1 | TGCAGTGCTAGTGTAGACAGGGGCTACCAAGAGACCCAGTACTTC | CSASVDRGYQETQYF
NA | TRBJ2-3 | NA | TRBV7-9 | TGTGCCAGCGGCAGCGGGCGGTTTCCCGATCGCATAAGCACAGATACGCAGTATTTT | CASGSGRFPDRISTDTQYF
TRBD1 | TRBJ2-7 | NA | TRBV5-1 | TGCGCCAGCAGACTCGGGGGGACAGGGGCCTACGAGCAGTACTTC | CASRLGGTGAYEQYF
TRBD1 | TRBJ2-5 | NA | TRBV6-6 | TGTGCCAGCCGACAAACAGGGGTTGAGACCCAGTACTTC | CASRQTGVETQYF
TRBD1 | TRBJ2-7 | few | TRBV6-6 | TGTGCCAGCAGTCCTACTCGGACAGGGAACTCCTACGAGCAGTACTTC | CASSPTRTGNSYEQYF
NA | TRBJ2-6 | NA | TRBV19 | TGTGCCAGTAGTATTCCAGGGGCCAGGGCCAACGTCCTGACTTTC | CASSIPGARANVLTF
NA | TRBJ2-5 | few | TRBV14 | TGTGCCAGCAGCCAAGATTTGGCAGGGTTGAAGACCCAGTACTTC | CASSQDLAGLKTQYF
NA | TRBJ2-6 | NA | TRBV7-2 | TGTGCCAGCAGCTTAGGGAGGAACTCTGGGGCCAGCGTCCTGACTTTC | CASSLGRNSGASVLTF
NA | TRBJ1-6 | NA | TRBV12-3/TRBV12-4 | TGTGCCAGCAGTTACCGGGACTACTATAATTCACCCCTCCACTTT | CASSYRDYYNSPLHF
NA | TRBJ2-4 | few | TRBV4-2 | TGTGCCAGCAGCCAACACCGGGAAAACATTCAGTACTTC | CASSQHRENIQYF
NA | TRBJ2-7 | many | TRBV29-1 | TGCAGCGTCGGGCAGGGAACCGAGCAGTACTTC | CSVGQGTEQYF
TRBD1 | TRBJ2-7 | many | TRBV24-1 | TGTGCCACCAGTGCTACGGACAGGGACGACGAGCAGTACTTC | CATSATDRDDEQYF
NA | TRBJ2-7 | NA | TRBV5-1 | TGCGCCAGCAGCGCTGGTAGGGGCGGCTACAATGAGCAGTACTTC | CASSAGRGGYNEQYF
TRBD2 | TRBJ2-7 | NA | TRBV5-1 | TGCGCCAGCAGCGCTCTGACTAGCGGGAACTACGAGCAGTACTTC | CASSALTSGNYEQYF
NA | TRBJ2-6 | few | TRBV20-1 | TGCAGTGGAACATCTGGGGCCAACGTCCTGACTTTC | CSGTSGANVLTF
NA | TRBJ2-6 | NA | TRBV7-9 | TGTGCCAGCAGCTTAGTCCTGGCTTCTGGGGCCAACGTCCTGACTTTC | CASSLVLASGANVLTF
NA | TRBJ2-1 | NA | TRBV4-1 | TGCGCCAGCAGCCAAGAAACTGCCAATGAGCAGTTCTTC | CASSQETANEQFF
TRBD1 | TRBJ2-7 | NA | TRBV18 | TGTGCCAGCTCACAGGGACAGGGAGTTTTGGATTACGAGCAGTACTTC | CASSQGQGVLDYEQYF
NA | TRBJ2-5 | few | TRBV20-1 | TGCAGTGCTTCCGGGACTGTCAAAGAGACCCAGTACTTC | CSASGTVKETQYF
TRBD1 | TRBJ2-1 | NA | TRBV3-1 | TGTGCCAGCAGCAGAGACAGGGGCCAATACAATGAGCAGTTCTTC | CASSRDRGQYNEQFF
TRBD1 | TRBJ2-7 | few | TRBV10-3 | TGTGCCATCCAGGGACAGGGTTACGAGCAGTACTTC | CAIQGQGYEQYF
TRBD2 | TRBJ2-5 | NA | TRBV9 | TGTGCCAGCAGCGTAGGACTAGCGGGAGGGCCTCTACAAGAGACCCAGTACTTC | CASSVGLAGGPLQETQYF
TRBD1 | TRBJ2-1 | NA | TRBV4-1 | TGCGCCAGCAGCCAGGACAGGGGGGTTGAGCAGTTCTTC | CASSQDRGVEQFF
NA | TRBJ1-1 | NA | TRBV28 | TGTGCCAGCAGTGCACAGACTGGGAACACTGAAGCTTTCTTT | CASSAQTGNTEAFF
NA | TRBJ1-2 | NA | TRBV5-1 | TGCGCCAGCAGCTGGGATGCAGGGCCCGGCTACACCTTC | CASSWDAGPGYTF
TRBD2 | TRBJ2-1 | NA | TRBV20-1 | TGCAGTGCTGAAGGCCTTATAGCGGGGGGGCTTATTGAGCAGTTCTTC | CSAEGLIAGGLIEQFF
NA | TRBJ2-7 | NA | TRBV20-1 | TGCGGAGTGGGTGAGGGAGGCGTCAAGTGGGAGCAGTACTTC | CGVGEGGVKWEQYF
NA | TRBJ1-2 | few | TRBV6-2/TRBV6-3 | TGTGCCAGCAGTTACACGGGGAACTATGGCTACACCTTC | CASSYTGNYGYTF
NA | TRBJ1-5 | NA | TRBV6-6 | TGTGCCAGCAGTCAGAAATATAGCAATCAGCCCCAGCATTTT | CASSQKYSNQPQHF
TRBD1 | TRBJ2-7 | few | TRBV20-1 | TGCAGTGCTAGCGGGACAGCCGTCTACTACGAGCAGTACTTC | CSASGTAVYYEQYF